This TCR beta chain is drawn from a study of shared clonotypes between healthy human individuals. General study findings and limits: Collection of samples was limited to blood; tissue repertoires likely differ. Depth was large, yet rarefaction showed that sorted-subset sequencing was incomplete. As a rule, naive subsets had a larger estimated richness than memory subsets. The generation probabilities recorded for non-shared clonotypes fell below those of clonotypes shared by all four donors.

Terminally differentiated effector memory CD45RA+ cells were excluded by CCR7 positive selection of CD45RO-negative cells. Some clones are missing from TCRdb's copy, which holds only in-frame ones; the method was immunoSEQ multiplex PCR. The table shows roughly 2.1 million clones, with 90% to 95% occurring only once. This CDR3 comprises 13 residues. V was shortened by 0 bases and J by 3 bases, with 7 bases between the two germline ends. Germline lookup yields CDR1 SGDLS and CDR2 YYNGEE. This clone was seen once. Its antigen is still unknown. Other DNA sequences from this sample encode an identical CDR3 as well.

Sequenced material: naive CD8+ T cells from PBMCs. The source of this sequence is a man aged 18-30 years in good health. Some clones in this sample may be carry-over from other donors' samples. The chain carries TRBV9 and TRBJ2-7; the D gene is possibly TRBD1 (5 bases). CDR3 DNA sequence: TGTGCCAGCAGCGTAGATAGGGGCTACGAGCAGTACTTC. Translated: CASSVDRGYEQYF.